The entry that follows covers one TCR beta chain sequence. Its target is not known. This sample was taken from a study of T-cell memory formation after mild COVID-19. Overall study findings and caveats: Whether second-wave clones peaking at day 37 were SARS-CoV-2 specific went unconfirmed.

This CDR3 spans 15 amino acids. Trimming removed 4 bases from V and 3 bases from J, with 16 bases in between. Germline-derived CDR1 and CDR2 are SQVTM and ANQGSEA. TCRdb redid the calling of the 5' RACE reads with MiXCR, one entry per CDR3 protein. Among roughly 100,000 distinct CDR3 sequences, 9.5% to 15% were seen once, and the ten largest hold around 27%. The chain recombines TRBV29-1 with TRBJ2-1, with D maybe TRBD1 (6 bases). Sequenced input: PBMCs or a T cell subset sorted from them (not recorded which). This clonotype was sampled from an adult woman who had mild COVID-19 (a few samples of this study predate the infection). Cell type and time point are not known. The CDR3: CSVVAQGQNYNEQFF. The CDR3 DNA reads as TGCAGCGTTGTAGCCCAGGGGCAGAACTACAATGAGCAGTTCTTC.